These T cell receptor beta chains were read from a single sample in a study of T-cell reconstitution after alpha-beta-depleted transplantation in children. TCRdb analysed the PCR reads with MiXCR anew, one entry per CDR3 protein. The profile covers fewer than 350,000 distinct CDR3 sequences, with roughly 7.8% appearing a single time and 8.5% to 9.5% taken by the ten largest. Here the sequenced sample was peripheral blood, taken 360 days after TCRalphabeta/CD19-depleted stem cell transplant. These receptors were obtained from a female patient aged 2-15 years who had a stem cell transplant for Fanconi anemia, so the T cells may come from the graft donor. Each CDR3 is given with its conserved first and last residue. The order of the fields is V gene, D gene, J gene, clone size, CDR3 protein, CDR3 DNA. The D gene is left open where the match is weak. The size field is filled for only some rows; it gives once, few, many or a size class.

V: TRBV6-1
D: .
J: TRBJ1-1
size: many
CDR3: CASSAGRGTEAFF
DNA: TGTGCCAGCAGTGCAGGGCGAGGCACTGAAGCTTTCTTT

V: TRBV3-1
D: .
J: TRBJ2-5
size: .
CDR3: CASSPPVVGTQYF
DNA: TGTGCCAGCAGCCCTCCAGTGGTGGGGACCCAGTACTTC

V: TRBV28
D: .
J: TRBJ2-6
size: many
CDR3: CASSALGANVLTF
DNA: TGTGCCAGCAGCGCCCTTGGGGCCAACGTCCTGACTTTC

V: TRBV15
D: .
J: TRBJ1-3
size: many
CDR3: CATSRVHVANGDTIYF
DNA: TGTGCCACCAGCAGAGTACACGTGGCCAACGGTGACACCATATATTTT

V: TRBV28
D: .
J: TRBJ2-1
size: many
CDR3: CASSLGRGPYYSYNEQFF
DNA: TGTGCCAGCAGTTTGGGACGGGGGCCATACTACTCCTACAATGAGCAGTTCTTC

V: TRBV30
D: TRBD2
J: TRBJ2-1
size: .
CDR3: CALLAGGYNEQFF
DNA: TGTGCCTTACTAGCGGGGGGATACAATGAGCAGTTCTTC

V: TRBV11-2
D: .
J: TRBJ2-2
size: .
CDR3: CASSLPVTGELFF
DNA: TGTGCCAGCAGCTTACCGGTGACCGGGGAGCTGTTTTTT

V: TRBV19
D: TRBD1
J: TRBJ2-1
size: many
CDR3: CASSLRTGDEQFF
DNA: TGTGCCAGTAGTCTTAGGACAGGGGATGAGCAGTTCTTC

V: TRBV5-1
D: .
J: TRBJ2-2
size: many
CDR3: CASSLMSSADTGELFF
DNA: TGCGCCAGCAGCTTGATGTCTAGCGCCGACACCGGGGAGCTGTTTTTT

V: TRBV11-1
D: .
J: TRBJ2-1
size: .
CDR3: CASSLELRGGTDFYNEQFF
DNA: TGTGCCAGCAGCTTGGAACTGAGAGGCGGGACAGACTTTTACAATGAGCAGTTCTTC

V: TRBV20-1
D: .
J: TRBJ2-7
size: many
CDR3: CSATTGYEQYF
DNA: TGCAGTGCCACGACTGGGTACGAGCAGTACTTC

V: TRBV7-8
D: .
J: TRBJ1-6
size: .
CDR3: CASSLAQGRNNSPLHF
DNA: TGTGCCAGCAGCTTAGCACAGGGACGAAATAATTCACCCCTCCACTTT

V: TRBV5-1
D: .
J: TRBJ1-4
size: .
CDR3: CASSKAGVLEKLFF
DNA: TGCGCCAGCAGCAAAGCAGGGGTTTTGGAAAAACTGTTTTTT

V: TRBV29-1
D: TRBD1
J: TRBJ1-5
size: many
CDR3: CSVATGQGNQPQHF
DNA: TGCAGCGTTGCCACGGGACAGGGTAATCAGCCCCAGCATTTT